This T cell receptor beta chain derives from a study of cytomegalovirus exposure and HLA in healthy donors. General study findings and limits: TCR beta V- and J-gene trimming was later associated with a missense DCLRE1C variant. A previous analysis found most TCR beta V segments productive roughly 87% or roughly 30% of the time. What was likely a sequencing artifact was a cluster of highly shared sequence variants. Cytomegalovirus status was reportedly diagnosed by the classifier with high specificity and sensitivity.

The PCR was carried out with 60 Vbeta primers and 13 Jbeta primers. Clones were sequenced by immunoSEQ multiplex PCR, and TCRdb holds only the in-frame ones, with some missing. The table lists roughly 180,000 clones, almost 80% of them singletons, with more than 12% in the top ten. Looked up from germline, CDR1 is SGHNT and CDR2 is YYREEE (reference sequence). The CDR3 has 14 amino acids. V shed 0 bases and J shed 1 base, with 5 bases lying between them. About this clone: Its antigen is not known.

Material for sequencing was PBMCs. V usage is TRBV5-4 and J usage is TRBJ2-4, with TRBD2 as a possible D gene (5 bases). This TCR was sampled from a man over 45 in good health and CMV-seropositive. The CDR3 DNA is TGTGCCAGCAGCTTGGGGGAGGCCAAAAACATTCAGTACTTC. Translated: CASSLGEAKNIQYF.